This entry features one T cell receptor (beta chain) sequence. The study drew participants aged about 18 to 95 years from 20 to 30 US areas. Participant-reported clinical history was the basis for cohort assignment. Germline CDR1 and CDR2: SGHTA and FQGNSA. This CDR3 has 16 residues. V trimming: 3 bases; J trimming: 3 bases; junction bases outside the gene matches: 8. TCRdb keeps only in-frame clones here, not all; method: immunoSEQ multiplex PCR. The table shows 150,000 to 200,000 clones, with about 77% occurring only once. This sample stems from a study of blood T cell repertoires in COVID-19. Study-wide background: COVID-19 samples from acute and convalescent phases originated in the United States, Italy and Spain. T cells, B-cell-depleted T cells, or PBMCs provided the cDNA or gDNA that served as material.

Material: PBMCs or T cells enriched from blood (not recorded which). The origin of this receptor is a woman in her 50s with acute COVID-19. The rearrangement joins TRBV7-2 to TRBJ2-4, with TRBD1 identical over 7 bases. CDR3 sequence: CASSFFRGLDKNIQYF. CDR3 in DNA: TGTGCCAGCAGCTTTTTTAGGGGGCTTGACAAAAACATTCAGTACTTC.